Presented here are 15 T cell receptor beta chains from one specimen sequenced in a study of PD-1 blockade in classical Hodgkin lymphoma (dated by TCRdb to 2018 to 2020). Read against the paper, the sample's time point label means: cycle 2 day 1 (C2D1) of nivolumab. Relapse after autologous stem cell transplantation had occurred in all trial patients, and cohorts A, B and C were distinguished by prior brentuximab vedotin exposure. Library preparation used the immunoSEQ multiplex PCR assay. TCRdb took over this immuneACCESS table, retaining in-frame rearrangements with V and J assigned. Such tables are incomplete; in checked studies, under half of the missing clones stem from an unresolved V gene, and the remainder is unexplained. This sample has some 46,000 clones in its table, and over 70% of those were observed once. The ten largest clonotypes hold over 20% of the sample. Sample: peripheral blood mononuclear cells (PBMCs), taken before the second cycle of nivolumab. The receptors derive from a human donor with classical Hodgkin lymphoma.

This clone came up a few times. The chain has TRBV4-1 and TRBJ2-5; 12 positions match TRBD2. The CDR3 totals 18 residues. The ends lost 5 bases at V and 5 bases at J; junction bases unmatched: 15. Germline V gene data show CDR1 as MGHRA and CDR2 as YSYEKL. The CDR3 DNA is TGCGCCAGCAGCGAAGCCCCTAGCGGGGGGGCCGAGCAGGAGACCCAGTACTTC. Protein: CASSEAPSGGAEQETQYF.

This sequence joins TRBV5-5 and TRBJ1-2; D gene unclear. V dropped 6 bases and J dropped 1 base, with 7 bases sitting between them. The CDR3 sequence is 12 residues long. Germline CDR1 and CDR2: SGHKS and YYEKEE (reference sequence). CDR3 residues: CASKSFNYGYTF. In nucleotides, the CDR3 is TGTGCCAGCAAAAGTTTTAACTATGGCTACACCTTC. The full variable domain, rest sourced from reference TRBV5-5 and TRBJ1-2, is DAGVTQSPTHLIKTRGQQVTLRCSPISGHKSVSWYQQVLGQGPQFIFQYYEKEERGRGNFPDRFSARQFPNYSSELNVNALLLGDSALYLCASKSFNYGYTFGSGTRLTVV.

This chain uses TRBV7-6 with TRBJ1-4; 9 bases fit TRBD1. Germline CDR1 SGHVS, CDR2 FNYEAQ. V lost 2 bases and J lost 6; bases outside the gene matches: 7. The length of the CDR3 is 16 residues. CDR3 nucleotides: TGTGCCAGCAGCTTATTTCCGGGACAGGGTTATGAAAAACTGTTTTTT. It codes for CASSLFPGQGYEKLFF.

The chain carries TRBV5-6 and TRBJ2-5, with D possibly TRBD1 on 6 matching bases. The end of the DNA aligns better with TRBJ2-7, so the J call may be wrong. The CDR3 length is 16 residues. Germline V gene data show CDR1 as SGHDT and CDR2 as YYEEEE. This CDR3 is CASSPIGTPEGYEQYF. The CDR3 DNA reads as TGTGCCAGCAGCCCGATAGGGACACCGGAAGGCTACGAGCAGTACTTC.

J is TRBJ1-2 and V is TRBV5-1; TRBD1 might be the D (6 bases). V was pared by 3 bases and J by 3 bases, with 9 bases between. The CDR3 is 13 residues long. Germline assignment: CDR1 SGHRS and CDR2 YFSETQ. CDR3 sequence reads: CASSSQGYYGYTF. In DNA, the CDR3 is TGCGCCAGCAGCTCTCAGGGGTACTATGGCTACACCTTC.

This clone was counted a single time. The rearrangement uses TRBV7-6 and TRBJ2-5; maybe TRBD2 (6 bases). The germline gives CDR1 SGHVS, CDR2 FNYEAQ. V was trimmed by 11 bases and J by 2 bases, leaving 15 bases between them. The CDR3 runs 13 residues. As DNA, the CDR3 is TGTGCCGGAAGGTTCGGGGGACAAGAGACCCAGTACTTC. Amino acid sequence: CAGRFGGQETQYF.

This sequence joins TRBV18 and TRBJ1-6; D uncertain. CDR3 size: 17 residues. Trimming shortened V by 3 bases and J by 8 bases, and 20 bases separated the two germline ends. CDR1 is KGHSH, CDR2 LQKENI, per germline. This CDR3 reads CASSPTGRGGSDSPLHF. CDR3 in DNA: TGTGCCAGCTCACCCACCGGCCGAGGAGGGTCTGATTCACCCCTCCACTTT.

J is TRBJ2-2 and V is TRBV7-2; D is undetermined. The V end lost 4 bases, the J end lost 3 bases, and 9 bases lay between the germline ends. The germline V gene has CDR1 SGHTA and CDR2 FQGNSA. The CDR3 has 14 residues. CDR3 protein: CASSSDGDTGELFF. CDR3 bases: TGTGCCAGCAGCTCGGACGGAGACACCGGGGAGCTGTTTTTT.

This chain links TRBV6-5 with TRBJ2-5; perhaps TRBD2 as D (6 bases). Germline V CDR1 and CDR2: MNHEY, SVGAGI. The CDR3 loop spans 15 amino acids. Trimming took off 0 bases at V and 4 bases at J, with 12 bases between the two ends. CDR3 region: CASSYSSMGGETQYF. The CDR3 coding sequence is TGTGCCAGCAGTTACTCGAGCATGGGGGGAGAGACCCAGTACTTC.

CDR3 loop: CASSLVAVQTGGNTIYF. The CDR3 nucleotides read TGTGCCAGCAGCTTAGTCGCGGTACAGACAGGGGGAAACACCATATATTTT. The chain carries TRBV7-6 and TRBJ1-3; 7 bases agree with TRBD1. Trimming took 1 base from V and 4 from J; bases not matched to a gene: 10. The CDR3 contains 17 residues. Germline CDR1 and CDR2: SGHVS and FNYEAQ.

The chain has TRBV12-5 and TRBJ2-3, with 10 bases identical to TRBD2. This CDR3 has 15 residues. V shed 4 bases, J shed 1 base, and the junction held 2 bases outside the gene matches. From germline, CDR1 is LGHNT and CDR2 FRNRAP. CDR3 DNA: TGTGCTAGTGGTTACGGGACTAGCGGCACAGATACGCAGTATTTT. Its translation: CASGYGTSGTDTQYF.

The gene calls are TRBV5-1 and TRBJ2-7; weak D call: TRBD1 (6 bases). The CDR3 is made up of 14 amino acids. The germline V gene has CDR1 SGHRS and CDR2 YFSETQ. V lost 1 base to trimming and J lost 2 bases, with 10 bases between them. In nucleotides, the CDR3 is TGCGCCAGCAGCTTGACAGGGTGGCCCTACGAGCAGTACTTC. Translation: CASSLTGWPYEQYF.

This rearrangement joins TRBV10-2 to TRBJ1-1; 9 bases match TRBD1. CDR1 and CDR2 (germline): WSHSY, SAAADI. The CDR3 loop spans 15 amino acids. V shed 4 bases, J shed 6 bases, and the junction held 9 bases outside the gene matches. This CDR3 reads CASSGTGEMAAEAFF. CDR3 bases: TGCGCCAGCAGTGGGACAGGGGAAATGGCGGCTGAAGCTTTCTTT.

The V call is TRBV29-1, the J call TRBJ1-1; D possibly corresponds to TRBD1 (5 bases). Germline CDR1 reads SQVTM; CDR2 reads ANQGSEA. With 3 bases removed from V and 4 bases from J, the gap between germline ends came to 9 bases. This CDR3 is 12 amino acids long. As DNA, the CDR3 is TGCAGCGTTGACTGGGGGGGCACTGAAGCTTTCTTT. It specifies CSVDWGGTEAFF. Full variable domain (remainder filled in from reference TRBV29-1 and TRBJ1-1): SAVISQKPSRDICQRGTSLTIQCQVDSQVTMMFWYRQQPGQSLTLIATANQGSEATYESGFVIDKFPISRPNLTFSTLTVSNMSPEDSSIYLCSVDWGGTEAFFGQGTRLTVV.

The chain joins TRBV2 to TRBJ1-5; TRBD1 aligns across 9 bases. From germline, CDR1 is SNHLY and CDR2 FYNNEI. The V gene end was trimmed by 0 bases and the J gene end by 5 bases; junction bases not matched to a gene: 8. The CDR3 is 17 amino acids. This CDR3 reads CASSEAGTGRRHQPQHF. CDR3 in DNA: TGTGCCAGCAGTGAAGCGGGGACAGGGAGACGTCATCAGCCCCAGCATTTT.